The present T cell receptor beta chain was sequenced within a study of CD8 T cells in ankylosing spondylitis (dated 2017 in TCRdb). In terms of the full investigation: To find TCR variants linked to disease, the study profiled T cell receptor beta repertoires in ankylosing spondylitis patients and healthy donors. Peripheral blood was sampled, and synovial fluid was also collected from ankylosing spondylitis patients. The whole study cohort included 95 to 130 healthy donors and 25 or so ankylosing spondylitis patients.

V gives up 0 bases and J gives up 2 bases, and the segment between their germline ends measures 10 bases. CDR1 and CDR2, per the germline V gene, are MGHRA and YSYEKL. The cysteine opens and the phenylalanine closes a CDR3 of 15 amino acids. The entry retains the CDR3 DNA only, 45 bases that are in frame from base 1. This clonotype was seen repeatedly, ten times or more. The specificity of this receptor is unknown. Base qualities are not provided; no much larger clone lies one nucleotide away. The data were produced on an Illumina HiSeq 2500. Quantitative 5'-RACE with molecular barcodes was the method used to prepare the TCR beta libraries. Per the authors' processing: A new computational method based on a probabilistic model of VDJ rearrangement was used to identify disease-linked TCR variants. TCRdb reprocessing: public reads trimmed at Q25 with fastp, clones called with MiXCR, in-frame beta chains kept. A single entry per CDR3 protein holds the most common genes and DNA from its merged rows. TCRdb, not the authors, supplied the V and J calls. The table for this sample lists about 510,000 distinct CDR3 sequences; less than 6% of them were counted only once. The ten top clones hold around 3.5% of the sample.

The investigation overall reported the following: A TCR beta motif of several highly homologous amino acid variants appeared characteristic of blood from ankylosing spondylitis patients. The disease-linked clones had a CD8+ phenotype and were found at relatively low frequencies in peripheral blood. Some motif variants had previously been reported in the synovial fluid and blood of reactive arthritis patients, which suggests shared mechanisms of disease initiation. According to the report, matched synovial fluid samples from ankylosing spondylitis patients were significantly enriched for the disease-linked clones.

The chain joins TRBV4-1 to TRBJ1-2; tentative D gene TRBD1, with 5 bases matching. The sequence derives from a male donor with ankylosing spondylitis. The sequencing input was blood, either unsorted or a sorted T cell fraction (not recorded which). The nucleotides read TGCGCCAGCAGCCAAGAGTCACAGGAGAACTATGGCTACACCTTC. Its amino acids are CASSQESQENYGYTF.